The 20 T cell receptor beta chains presented below share a single source sample, sequenced in a study of blood T cell repertoires in COVID-19. Sequenced by immunoSEQ multiplex PCR; TCRdb stores in-frame clones only, minus some. The sample includes roughly 300,000 clones, around 81% of them seen just once. Input material: peripheral blood. The receptors were sampled from a woman in her sixties with active or convalescent COVID-19.

The chain combines TRBV2 with TRBJ2-2, with D hard to call. CDR3 length: 14 residues. Germline V gene lookup returns CDR1 SNHLY and CDR2 FYNNEI. Deletions cut 7 bases from V and 0 bases from J, with 9 bases between. The CDR3: CASMRISNTGELFF. For the CDR3, the DNA is TGTGCCAGCATGCGAATTTCGAACACCGGGGAGCTGTTTTTT. Complete variable domain (other parts from reference TRBV2 and TRBJ2-2): EPEVTQTPSHQVTQMGQEVILRCVPISNHLYFYWYRQILGQKVEFLVSFYNNEISEKSEIFDDQFSVERPDGSNFTLKIRSTKLEDSAMYFCASMRISNTGELFFGEGSRLTVL.

The V call is TRBV19, the J call TRBJ1-5; 10 nucleotides line up with TRBD1. Germline V gene data show CDR1 as LNHDA and CDR2 as SQIVND (reference sequence). This CDR3 is 16 amino acids long. Trimming took 5 bases from V and 4 from J; bases not matched to a gene: 8. The CDR3 here is CASSRGTGARNQPQHF. CDR3 nucleotides: TGTGCCAGTAGTCGTGGGACAGGGGCGAGGAATCAGCCCCAGCATTTT.

The rearrangement links TRBV18 to TRBJ2-2; D may be TRBD1 (6 bases). The CDR3 has 15 residues. Germline CDR1 and CDR2: KGHSH and LQKENI. The ends were cut back, 0 bases at V and 4 bases at J, with 9 bases in the middle. The CDR3: CASSPPWGRTGELFF. The CDR3 DNA reads as TGTGCCAGCTCACCACCATGGGGGCGCACCGGGGAGCTGTTTTTT.

The J gene is TRBJ2-7, the V gene TRBV21-1; the D call of TRBD1 is as the table states it, not checked on the DNA. TRBV21-1 is assigned pseudogene status. This CDR3 contains 14 residues. CDR3 DNA sequence: TGTGCCAGAGCGCCCTCGGACACTCAAAACGAGCAGTACTTC. Translated, it gives CARAPSDTQNEQYF.

By frequency in the sample, this clone is medium-sized (0.01 to 0.1%). The chain uses TRBV7-9 and TRBJ1-4, with a weak D call TRBD1 (6 bases). From germline, CDR1 is SEHNR and CDR2 FQNEAQ (reference sequence). This CDR3 region has 15 residues. V lost 6 bases and J 0 bases, leaving 11 bases between the germline ends. The CDR3 loop reads CASRLDSATNEKLFF. The CDR3 DNA is TGTGCCAGCAGATTGGACAGTGCAACTAATGAAAAACTGTTTTTT.

J is TRBJ1-4 and V is TRBV6-2 or TRBV6-3, with D possibly matching TRBD1 (5 bases). Between the trimmed V and J ends, which lost 5 bases and 8 bases, there was a span of 21 bases. The germline gives CDR1 MNHEY, CDR2 SVGEGT. The CDR3 contains 16 residues. CDR3 in DNA: TGTGCCAGCAGTCCCCCCAGGGCAGGGAGGGGCGAAAAACTGTTTTTT. Translation: CASSPPRAGRGEKLFF.

The rearrangement uses TRBV5-1 and TRBJ2-7; tentative D call: TRBD1 (6 bases). V was trimmed by 0 bases and J by 6 bases, leaving 13 bases between them. Looked up from germline, CDR1 is SGHRS and CDR2 is YFSETQ. This CDR3 region has 14 residues. CDR3 sequence: CASSLGQEIPEQYF. Written as DNA, the CDR3 is TGCGCCAGCAGCTTGGGACAGGAAATTCCCGAGCAGTACTTC.

This chain connects TRBV5-1 to TRBJ1-5; 10 bases match TRBD1. This CDR3 is built from 15 residues. The junction had 8 bases not matched to a gene; V was cut back by 4 bases and J by 7 bases. Germline CDR1 reads SGHRS; CDR2 reads YFSETQ. CDR3 amino acids: CASSETTGGVQPQHF. In DNA, the CDR3 is TGCGCCAGCAGCGAAACGACAGGGGGCGTCCAGCCCCAGCATTTT.

The chain has TRBV25-1 and TRBJ1-1; D is perhaps TRBD1 (6 bases). V lost 3 bases and J lost 4, with 15 bases in between. The CDR3 is 15 amino acids. The V gene's germline CDR1 is MGHDK and CDR2 SYGVNS. CDR3 amino acids: CASSEWEGGGTEAFF. CDR3 bases: TGTGCCAGCAGTGAGTGGGAGGGGGGCGGCACTGAAGCTTTCTTT.

The chain joins TRBV19 to TRBJ2-3; 8 nucleotides match TRBD2. Unmatched junction bases numbered 3, after V lost 2 bases and J lost 2 bases. The CDR3 covers 15 residues. Germline V gene sequence: CDR1 LNHDA, CDR2 SQIVND (reference sequence). In DNA, the CDR3 is TGTGCCAGTAGTATATCAGCGGGGGCCACAGATACGCAGTATTTT. It translates to CASSISAGATDTQYF.

This rearrangement joins TRBV27 to TRBJ1-2; TRBD1 matches at 10 bases. V was pared by 5 bases and J by 3 bases, with 12 bases of the junction left unmatched. The CDR3 length is 17 residues. CDR1 and CDR2 (germline): MNHEY, SMNVEV (reference sequence). CDR3 amino acids: CASSPHPGTGADYGYTF. The CDR3 DNA reads TGTGCCAGCAGTCCCCACCCAGGGACAGGGGCAGACTATGGCTACACCTTC.

This clone has more than one count but fewer than ten. This chain connects TRBV14 to TRBJ1-3; no reliable D call. Between the trimmed V and J ends, which lost 0 bases and 5 bases, there was a span of 5 bases. The CDR3 totals 13 residues. Germline-derived CDR1 and CDR2 are SGHDN and FVKESK. This CDR3 reads CASSQDQRNTIYF. CDR3 in DNA: TGTGCCAGCAGCCAAGATCAGAGAAACACCATATATTTT.

The chain combines TRBV9 with TRBJ2-1; 7 nucleotides line up with TRBD1. V gave up 0 bases and J gave up 3 bases; unmatched junction bases: 6. The CDR3 is 16 amino acids. Germline V gene sequence: CDR1 SGDLS, CDR2 YYNGEE. This CDR3 is CASSVAPGGNYNEQFF. The CDR3 bases are TGTGCCAGCAGCGTAGCTCCAGGGGGAAACTACAATGAGCAGTTCTTC.

The chain joins TRBV7-9 to TRBJ1-1, with D hard to call. V lost 4 bases and J 4 bases, leaving 7 bases between the germline ends. Germline V gene data show CDR1 as SEHNR and CDR2 as FQNEAQ (reference sequence). CDR3 length: 12 residues. CDR3 in DNA: TGTGCCAGCAGCTCCGTTATCACTGAAGCTTTCTTT. It yields the protein CASSSVITEAFF.

The chain combines TRBV24-1 with TRBJ1-1; 11 nucleotides match TRBD1. Germline V gene data show CDR1 as KGHDR and CDR2 as SFDVKD. Trimming cost V 4 bases and J 4 bases; bases outside gene matches: 13. The CDR3 covers 18 residues. CDR3 in DNA: TGTGCCACCAGTGAGGGGCCGGGACAGGGGGTACGAGGCACTGAAGCTTTCTTT. This sequence encodes CATSEGPGQGVRGTEAFF.

The chain couples TRBV2 to TRBJ1-5; D unclear. Germline V gene data show CDR1 as SNHLY and CDR2 as FYNNEI. Trimming pared 6 bases from V and 4 bases from J, leaving 13 bases between. The CDR3 sequence is 14 residues long. This CDR3 reads CASSPAPGNQPQHF. The CDR3 DNA follows: TGTGCCAGCAGCCCTGCTCCGGGGAATCAGCCCCAGCATTTT.

CDR3 coding DNA: TGCGCCAGCAGCCCCCAGACAGGGGATGAATCCTACACCTTC. This encodes CASSPQTGDESYTF. The V gene is TRBV5-1, the J gene TRBJ1-2, with 8 bases that match TRBD1. CDR1 and CDR2 (germline): SGHRS, YFSETQ. The CDR3 is 14 amino acids. The V segment lost 4 bases and the J segment 10 bases; nucleotides outside the gene matches: 12.

This chain joins TRBV11-3 and TRBJ2-6; maybe TRBD2 (6 bases). Trimming took off 3 bases at V and 0 bases at J, with 15 bases between the two ends. This CDR3 is built from 18 residues. Germline V gives CDR1 SGHNT, CDR2 YENEEA. The CDR3 sequence is CASSFGTSGISGANVLTF. The CDR3 DNA is TGTGCCAGCAGCTTTGGGACTTCAGGGATCTCTGGGGCCAACGTCCTGACTTTC. The complete variable domain, with remaining parts taken from reference TRBV11-3 and TRBJ2-6, reads EAGVVQSPRYKIIEKKQPVAFWCNPISGHNTLYWYLQNLGQGPELLIRYENEEAVDDSQLPKDRFSAERLKGVDSTLKIQPAELGDSAVYLCASSFGTSGISGANVLTFGAGSRLTVL.

This chain links TRBV12-3 or TRBV12-4 with TRBJ1-2, with TRBD1 matching over 7 bases. Losses at the gene ends were 3 bases for V and 8 bases for J; bases not matched to a gene: 3. The length of the CDR3 is 12 residues. The CDR3: CASSLTGKGYTF. The CDR3 nucleotides read TGTGCCAGCAGTTTGACAGGGAAAGGCTACACCTTC.

This clone was recorded once. The sample has other DNA sequences that encode this CDR3 too. The V call is TRBV19, the J call TRBJ1-3, with 7 bases matching TRBD1. Unmatched junction bases numbered 12, after V lost 7 bases and J lost 0 bases. Germline assignment: CDR1 LNHDA and CDR2 SQIVND (reference sequence). This CDR3 contains 17 residues. Here the CDR3 reads CASTWDSQTSSGNTIYF. CDR3 DNA sequence: TGTGCCAGTACCTGGGACAGCCAAACGAGCTCTGGAAACACCATATATTTT.